This T cell receptor (beta chain) was captured by sequencing in a study of response to subunit inactivated influenza vaccine. Study-wide findings and caveats: Each seasonal flu vaccination may recruit only limited new T cells, authors suggested.

Only a few counts were recorded for this clonotype. Antigen: not known. A single record per CDR3 protein comes from TCRdb applying MiXCR to the RT-PCR reads. The sample records some 600,000 distinct CDR3 sequences, around 13% being singletons. The sequences come from PBMCs from blood, collected less than 15 days before vaccination. The TCR originated in a man in his fifties who received an inactivated influenza vaccine.

This chain's CDR3 is CASSTSGRAPETQYF. DNA of the CDR3: TGTGCCAGCAGTACTAGCGGGAGGGCCCCAGAGACCCAGTACTTC. V and J are TRBV4-2 and TRBJ2-5; 13 positions match TRBD2. The CDR3 runs to 15 residues. V lost 6 bases, J lost 4 bases, and 5 bases stayed unmatched. CDR1 is LGHNA, CDR2 YNFKEQ, per germline.